This TCR beta chain was sequenced for a study of early T cells in non-severe SARS-CoV-2 infection. Study at large: From unsorted whole blood, bulk RNA was sequenced, and the chains remained unpaired. Points from the study as a whole: Matching results from VDJdb favored anti-spike CD8 responses, leaving private and CD4 specificities undetected.

Tagging with unique molecular identifiers was applied to individual cDNA molecules. TCRdb used MiXCR to reprocess the 5' RACE reads, holding one entry per CDR3 protein. Of tens of thousands of distinct CDR3 sequences in the sample, around 8.4% were seen once. The CDR3 length is 17 residues. In germline, CDR1 is SGHRS, CDR2 YFSETQ. V gave up 4 bases and J gave up 8 bases; unmatched junction bases: 11. This clonotype has a count of ten or more. The target antigen is unknown. The sample was whole blood. The receptor's source is an adult who was a healthcare worker with PCR-confirmed SARS-CoV-2 infection or an uninfected control (not recorded which). The chain uses TRBV5-1 and TRBJ2-4; 14 nucleotides match TRBD2. For the CDR3, the DNA is TGCGCCAGCAGCCAGGGACTAGCGGGAGAGGGTTTGGACATTCAGTACTTC. As protein: CASSQGLAGEGLDIQYF.